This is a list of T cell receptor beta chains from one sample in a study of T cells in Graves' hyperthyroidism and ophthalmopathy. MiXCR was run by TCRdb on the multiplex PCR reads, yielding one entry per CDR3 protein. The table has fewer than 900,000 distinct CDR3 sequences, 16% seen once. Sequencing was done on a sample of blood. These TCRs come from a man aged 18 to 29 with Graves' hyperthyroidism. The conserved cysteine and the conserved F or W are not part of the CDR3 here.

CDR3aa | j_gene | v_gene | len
ASTFGGGDGYT | TRBJ1-2 | TRBV6-1 | 11
ASRNSGRAYNEQF | TRBJ2-1 | TRBV6-1 | 13
ASSLGPTGYNEQF | TRBJ2-1 | TRBV12-3/TRBV12-4 | 13
ASRHGRTSGSGELF | TRBJ2-2 | TRBV6-2/TRBV6-3 | 14
ASSLAKGFTEAF | TRBJ1-1 | TRBV5-1 | 12
ASTSYNEQF | TRBJ2-1 | TRBV2 | 9
ASRARGVLHEQY | TRBJ2-7 | TRBV6-1 | 12
ASSFQFAGANQPQH | TRBJ1-5 | TRBV27 | 14
ASSSLRTDTQY | TRBJ2-3 | TRBV7-9 | 11
ASSYGRDTDTQY | TRBJ2-3 | TRBV6-5 | 12
ASSLALGGGYT | TRBJ1-2 | TRBV7-9 | 11
ASSGPGQASPYGYT | TRBJ1-2 | TRBV7-9 | 14
ASSLMGGGPYNEQF | TRBJ2-1 | TRBV12-3/TRBV12-4 | 14
ASSLQRGEYEQY | TRBJ2-7 | TRBV5-1 | 12
ASSLEWVGDPYNEQF | TRBJ2-1 | TRBV7-8 | 15
ASSLTTAKSTEAF | TRBJ1-1 | TRBV11-2 | 13
ASSQASGREWQF | TRBJ2-1 | TRBV3-1 | 12
ASSRGQGSIDEQF | TRBJ2-1 | TRBV18 | 13
ASSQRTGGPTDTQY | TRBJ2-3 | TRBV4-3 | 14
ASSSHTGLAGVWGTDTQY | TRBJ2-3 | TRBV7-9 | 18
ASSGGTRAGELF | TRBJ2-2 | TRBV18 | 12
ASKGSGTGELF | TRBJ2-2 | TRBV6-2/TRBV6-3 | 11
ASSGTDSYKNIQY | TRBJ2-4 | TRBV2 | 13
ASSLLTSGRADTQY | TRBJ2-3 | TRBV3-1 | 14
ASSSWGEGGAQH | TRBJ1-5 | TRBV7-8 | 12
ASSDEGGNTEAF | TRBJ1-1 | TRBV11-1 | 12
AISESRVAGYDEQF | TRBJ2-1 | TRBV10-3 | 14
ASSDLFSGNTIY | TRBJ1-3 | TRBV2 | 12
SATNTPGTQY | TRBJ2-5 | TRBV20-1 | 10
ASSRDRGWANTEAF | TRBJ1-1 | TRBV18 | 14
AWSIGLAHSYEQY | TRBJ2-7 | TRBV30 | 13
ASSLEILNEQF | TRBJ2-1 | TRBV18 | 11
ASSHPTSRGTDTQY | TRBJ2-3 | TRBV11-2 | 14
ASEEGGLAGNEQF | TRBJ2-1 | TRBV9 | 13
SAYPPGLPAEQY | TRBJ2-7 | TRBV20-1 | 12
AISGKLAGDTDTQY | TRBJ2-3 | TRBV10-3 | 14
SARAGSTDTQY | TRBJ2-3 | TRBV20-1 | 11
ASSLDPGENYGYT | TRBJ1-2 | TRBV5-8 | 13
ASSIKRRTANQPQH | TRBJ1-5 | TRBV19 | 14
ATSRDAVKGEKLF | TRBJ1-4 | TRBV15 | 13
ASSPHILVNTEAF | TRBJ1-1 | TRBV6-1 | 13
ASSLAASAGGAYEQY | TRBJ2-7 | TRBV11-2 | 15
ASSVDGSHYEQY | TRBJ2-7 | TRBV9 | 12
ASSYSLGEGPGELF | TRBJ2-2 | TRBV6-9 | 14
ATSDSRESTQYEQY | TRBJ2-7 | TRBV24-1 | 14